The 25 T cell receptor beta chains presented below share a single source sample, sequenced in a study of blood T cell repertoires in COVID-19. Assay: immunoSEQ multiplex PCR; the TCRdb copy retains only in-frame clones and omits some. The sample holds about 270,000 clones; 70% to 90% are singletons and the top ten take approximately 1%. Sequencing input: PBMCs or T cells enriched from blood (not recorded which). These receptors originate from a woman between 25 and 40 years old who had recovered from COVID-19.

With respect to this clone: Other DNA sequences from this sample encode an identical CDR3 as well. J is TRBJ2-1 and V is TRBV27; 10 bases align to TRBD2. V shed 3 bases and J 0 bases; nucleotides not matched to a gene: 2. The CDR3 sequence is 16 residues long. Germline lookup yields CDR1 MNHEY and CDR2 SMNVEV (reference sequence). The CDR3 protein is CASSLLAGGSYNEQFF. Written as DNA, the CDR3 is TGTGCCAGCAGTTTGTTAGCGGGAGGCTCCTACAATGAGCAGTTCTTC.

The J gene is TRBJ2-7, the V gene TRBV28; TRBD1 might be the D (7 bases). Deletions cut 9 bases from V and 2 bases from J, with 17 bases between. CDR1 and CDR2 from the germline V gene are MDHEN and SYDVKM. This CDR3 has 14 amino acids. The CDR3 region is CASRAGGNTYEQYF. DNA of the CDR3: TGTGCCAGTCGAGCAGGGGGGAATACCTACGAGCAGTACTTC.

CDR3 nucleotides: TGTGCCAGCAGTGCTTGGGGGGGGAAGAATCAGCCCCAGCATTTT. Translating gives CASSAWGGKNQPQHF. The gene calls are TRBV2 and TRBJ1-5; perhaps TRBD1 as D (5 bases). Trimming cost V 4 bases and J 4 bases, with 14 bases left between them. The CDR3 length is 15 residues. Germline V gives CDR1 SNHLY, CDR2 FYNNEI.

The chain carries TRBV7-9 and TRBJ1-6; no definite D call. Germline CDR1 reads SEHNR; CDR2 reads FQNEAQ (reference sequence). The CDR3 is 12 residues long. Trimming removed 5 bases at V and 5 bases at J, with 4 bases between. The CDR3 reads CASSLNNSPLHF. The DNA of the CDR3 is TGTGCCAGCAGCCTTAATAATTCACCCCTCCACTTT.

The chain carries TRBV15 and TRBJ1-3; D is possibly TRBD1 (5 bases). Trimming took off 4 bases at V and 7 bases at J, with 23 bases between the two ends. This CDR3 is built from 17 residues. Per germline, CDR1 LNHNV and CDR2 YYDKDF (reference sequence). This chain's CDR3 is CATSMQWGEGEANTIYF. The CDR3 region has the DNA TGTGCCACCAGCATGCAATGGGGGGAAGGGGAAGCGAACACCATATATTTT.

The CDR3 sequence is CASSYGQGAFEQYF. DNA for the CDR3: TGTGCCAGCAGTTACGGACAGGGGGCGTTCGAGCAGTACTTC. The chain has TRBV28 and TRBJ2-7; 11 bases agree with TRBD1. V was pared by 4 bases and J by 6 bases, with 5 bases of the junction left unmatched. The V gene's germline CDR1 is MDHEN and CDR2 SYDVKM. The CDR3 is 14 amino acids.

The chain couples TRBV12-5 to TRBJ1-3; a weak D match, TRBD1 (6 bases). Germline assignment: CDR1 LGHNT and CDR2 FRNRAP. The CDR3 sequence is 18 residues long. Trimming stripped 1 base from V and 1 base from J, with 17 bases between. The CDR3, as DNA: TGTGCTAGTGGTTTGGACCCGTGGGGGGGCGGATCTGGAAACACCATATATTTT. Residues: CASGLDPWGGGSGNTIYF.

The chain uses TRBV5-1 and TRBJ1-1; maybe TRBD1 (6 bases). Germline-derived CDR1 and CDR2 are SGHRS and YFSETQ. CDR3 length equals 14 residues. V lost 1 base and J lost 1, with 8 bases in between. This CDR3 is CASSLTGPNTEAFF. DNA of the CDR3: TGCGCCAGCAGCTTGACAGGGCCGAACACTGAAGCTTTCTTT.

In DNA, the CDR3 is TGTGCCAGCAGCCTAGGACAGGGGGAAGCTGGAAACACCATATATTTT. Translated, it gives CASSLGQGEAGNTIYF. V and J are TRBV11-2 and TRBJ1-3, with 10 bases identical to TRBD1. Germline trimming cut 5 bases from V and 2 bases from J; bases unmatched to any gene: 6. The CDR3 has 16 residues. The germline V gene encodes CDR1 SGHAT and CDR2 FQNNGV.

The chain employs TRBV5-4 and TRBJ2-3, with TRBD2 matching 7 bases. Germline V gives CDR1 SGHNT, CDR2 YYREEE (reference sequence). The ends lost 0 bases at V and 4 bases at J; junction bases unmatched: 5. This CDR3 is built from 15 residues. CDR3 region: CASSLDIGGADTQYF. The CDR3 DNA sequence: TGTGCCAGCAGCTTGGATATTGGGGGGGCAGATACGCAGTATTTT.

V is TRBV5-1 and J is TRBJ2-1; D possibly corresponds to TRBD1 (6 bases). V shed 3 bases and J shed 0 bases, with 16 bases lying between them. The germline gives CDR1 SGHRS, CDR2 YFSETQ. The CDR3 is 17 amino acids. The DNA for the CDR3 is TGCGCCAGCAGCTCGCGCCTCCAGGGGAGCTCCTACAATGAGCAGTTCTTC. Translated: CASSSRLQGSSYNEQFF.

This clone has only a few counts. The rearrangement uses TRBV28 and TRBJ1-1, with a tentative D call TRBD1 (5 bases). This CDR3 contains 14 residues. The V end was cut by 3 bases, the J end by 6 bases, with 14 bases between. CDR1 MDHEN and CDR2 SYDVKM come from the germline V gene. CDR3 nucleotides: TGTGCCAGCAGTTTTTTTCAGGGATCGGCTGAAGCTTTCTTT. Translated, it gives CASSFFQGSAEAFF.

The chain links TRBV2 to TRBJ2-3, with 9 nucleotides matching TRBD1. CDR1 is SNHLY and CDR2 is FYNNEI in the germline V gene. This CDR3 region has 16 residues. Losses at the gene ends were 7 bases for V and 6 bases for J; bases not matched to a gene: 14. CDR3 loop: CASTVPGTGQRDTQYF. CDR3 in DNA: TGTGCCAGCACCGTCCCCGGGACAGGGCAAAGGGATACGCAGTATTTT.

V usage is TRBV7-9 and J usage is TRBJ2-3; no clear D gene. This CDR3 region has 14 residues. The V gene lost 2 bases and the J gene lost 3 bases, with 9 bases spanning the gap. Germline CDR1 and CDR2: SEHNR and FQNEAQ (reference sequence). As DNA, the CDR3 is TGTGCCAGCAGCTTATTGGCAGCGACAGATACGCAGTATTTT. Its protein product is CASSLLAATDTQYF.

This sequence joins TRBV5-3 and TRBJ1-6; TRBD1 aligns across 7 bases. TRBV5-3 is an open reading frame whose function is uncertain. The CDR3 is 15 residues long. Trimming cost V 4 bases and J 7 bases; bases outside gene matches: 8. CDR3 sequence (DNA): TGTGCCAGAAGCCTACCGGGACAGAGAAATTCACCCCTCCACTTT. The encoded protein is CARSLPGQRNSPLHF.

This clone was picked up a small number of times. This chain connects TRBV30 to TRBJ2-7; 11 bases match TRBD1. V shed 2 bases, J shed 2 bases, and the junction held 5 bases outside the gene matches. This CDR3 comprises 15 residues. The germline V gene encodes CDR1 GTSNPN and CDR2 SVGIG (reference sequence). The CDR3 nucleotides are TGTGCCTGGAGTAAAGGACAGGGGGCAACCTACGAGCAGTACTTC. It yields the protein CAWSKGQGATYEQYF.

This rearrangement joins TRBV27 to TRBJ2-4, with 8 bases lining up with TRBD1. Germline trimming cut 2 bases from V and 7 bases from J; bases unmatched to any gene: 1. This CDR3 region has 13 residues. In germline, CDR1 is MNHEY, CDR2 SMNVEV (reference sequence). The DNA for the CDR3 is TGTGCCAGCAGTTTACACAGGGGGAACATTCAGTACTTC. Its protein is CASSLHRGNIQYF.

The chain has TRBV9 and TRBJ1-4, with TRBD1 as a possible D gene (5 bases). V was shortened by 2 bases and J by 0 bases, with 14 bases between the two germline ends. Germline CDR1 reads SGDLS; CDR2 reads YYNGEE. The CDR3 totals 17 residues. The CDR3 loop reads CASSVSSGPATNEKLFF. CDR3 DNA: TGTGCCAGCAGCGTGTCCTCAGGGCCTGCAACTAATGAAAAACTGTTTTTT.

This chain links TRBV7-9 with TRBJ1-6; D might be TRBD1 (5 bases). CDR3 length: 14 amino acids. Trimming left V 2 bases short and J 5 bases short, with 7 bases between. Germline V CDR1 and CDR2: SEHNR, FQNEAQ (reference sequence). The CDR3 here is CASSLQGDNSPLHF. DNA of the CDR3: TGTGCCAGCAGCTTACAGGGTGATAATTCACCCCTCCACTTT.

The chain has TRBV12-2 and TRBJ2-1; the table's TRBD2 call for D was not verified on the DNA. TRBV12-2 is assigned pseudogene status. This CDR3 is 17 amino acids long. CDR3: CASRLACGGSSYNEQFF. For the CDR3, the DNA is TGTGCAAGTCGCTTAGCGTGCGGCGGGAGCTCCTACAATGAGCAGTTCTTC.

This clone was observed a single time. In DNA, the CDR3 is TGTGCCAGCAGCTTAAATATTCCGAACACTGAAGCTTTCTTT. Encoded protein: CASSLNIPNTEAFF. The rearrangement joins TRBV13 to TRBJ1-1; no reliable D call. The CDR3 is 14 amino acids. CDR1 is PRHDT and CDR2 is FYEKMQ in the germline V gene (reference sequence). Trimming stripped 2 bases from V and 1 base from J, with 8 bases between.

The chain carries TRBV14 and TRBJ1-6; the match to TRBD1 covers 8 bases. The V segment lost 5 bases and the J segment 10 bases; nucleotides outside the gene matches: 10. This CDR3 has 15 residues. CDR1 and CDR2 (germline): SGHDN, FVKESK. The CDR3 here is CASSVDRAQGSPLHF. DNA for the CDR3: TGTGCCAGCAGCGTGGACAGGGCACAAGGCTCACCCCTCCACTTT.

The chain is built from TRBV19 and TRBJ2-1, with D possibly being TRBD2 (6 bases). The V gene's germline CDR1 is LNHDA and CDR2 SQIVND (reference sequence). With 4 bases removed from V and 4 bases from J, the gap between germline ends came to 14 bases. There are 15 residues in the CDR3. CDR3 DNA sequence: TGTGCCAGTAGTAGGGAGGCAGGGTGGTACAATGAGCAGTTCTTC. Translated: CASSREAGWYNEQFF. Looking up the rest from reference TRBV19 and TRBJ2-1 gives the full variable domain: DGGITQSPKYLFRKEGQNVTLSCEQNLNHDAMYWYRQDPGQGLRLIYYSQIVNDFQKGDIAEGYSVSREKKESFPLTVTSAQKNPTAFYLCASSREAGWYNEQFFGPGTRLTVL.

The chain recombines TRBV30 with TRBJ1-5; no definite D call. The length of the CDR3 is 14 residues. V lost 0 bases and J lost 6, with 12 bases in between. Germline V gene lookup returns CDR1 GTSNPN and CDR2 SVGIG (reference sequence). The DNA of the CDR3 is TGTGCCTGGAGTGTAGGAGGGCTGACTCAGCCCCAGCATTTT. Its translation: CAWSVGGLTQPQHF.

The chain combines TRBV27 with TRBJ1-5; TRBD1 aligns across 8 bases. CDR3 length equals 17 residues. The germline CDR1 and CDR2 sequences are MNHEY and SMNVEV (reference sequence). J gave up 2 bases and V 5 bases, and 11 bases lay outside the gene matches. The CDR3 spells CASSPWLGQGGNQPQHF. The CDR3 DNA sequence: TGTGCCAGCAGTCCCTGGCTTGGACAGGGCGGCAATCAGCCCCAGCATTTT.